This T cell receptor (beta chain) emerged from a study of T cells after yellow fever vaccination. Study-wide findings and caveats: When the response was secondary, it was weaker but reached its peak faster, day 5 versus 15. Within FACS-sorted repertoires, abundant clonotypes contaminating from the bulk population could be present.

TCRdb independently ran MiXCR on the 5' RACE reads; one entry per CDR3 protein. The sample has 30,000 or so distinct CDR3 sequences, approximately 6.5% seen once. There are many counts of this clonotype. This TCR was sampled from a man aged 25-45 years who received the YFV17D yellow fever vaccine. This material consisted of PBMCs, either bulk or a sorted T-cell subset (CD4+, CD8+, memory, or dextramer-sorted; not recorded which), taken on the day of the yellow fever booster vaccination.

The CDR3 region is CSARRGDRTGNGDTEAFF. For the CDR3, the DNA is TGCAGTGCTAGACGGGGGGATCGGACGGGAAATGGGGACACTGAAGCTTTCTTT. V and J are TRBV20-1 and TRBJ1-1, with D possibly being TRBD1 (5 bases). Germline loops: CDR1 DFQATT, CDR2 SNEGSKA (reference sequence). V was pared by 2 bases and J by 3 bases, with 25 bases between. The CDR3 runs to 18 residues.